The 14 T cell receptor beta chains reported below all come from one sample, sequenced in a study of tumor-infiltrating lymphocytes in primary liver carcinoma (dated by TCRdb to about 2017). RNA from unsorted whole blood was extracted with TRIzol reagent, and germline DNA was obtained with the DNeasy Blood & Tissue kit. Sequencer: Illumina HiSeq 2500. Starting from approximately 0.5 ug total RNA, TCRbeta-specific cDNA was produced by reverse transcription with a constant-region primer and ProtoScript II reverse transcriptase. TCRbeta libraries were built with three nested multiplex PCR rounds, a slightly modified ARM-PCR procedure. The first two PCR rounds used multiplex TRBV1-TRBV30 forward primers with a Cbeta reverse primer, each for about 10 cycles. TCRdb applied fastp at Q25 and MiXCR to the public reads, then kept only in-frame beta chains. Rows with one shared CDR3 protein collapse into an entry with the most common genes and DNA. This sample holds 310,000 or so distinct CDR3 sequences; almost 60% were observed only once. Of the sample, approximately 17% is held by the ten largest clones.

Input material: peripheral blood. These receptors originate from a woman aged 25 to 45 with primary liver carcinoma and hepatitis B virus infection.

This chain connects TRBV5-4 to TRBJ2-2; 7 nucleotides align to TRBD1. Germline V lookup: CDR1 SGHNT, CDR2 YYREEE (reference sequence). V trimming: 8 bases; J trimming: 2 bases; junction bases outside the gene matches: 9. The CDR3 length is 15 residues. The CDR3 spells CASNPGTANTGELFF. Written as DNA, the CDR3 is TGTGCCAGTAACCCCGGGACAGCTAACACCGGGGAGCTGTTTTTT.

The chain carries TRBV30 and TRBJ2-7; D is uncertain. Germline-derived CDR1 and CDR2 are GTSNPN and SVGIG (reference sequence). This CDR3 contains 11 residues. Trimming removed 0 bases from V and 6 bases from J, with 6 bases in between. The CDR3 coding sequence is TGTGCCTGGAGTGTACGGACCGAGCAGTACTTC. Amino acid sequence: CAWSVRTEQYF. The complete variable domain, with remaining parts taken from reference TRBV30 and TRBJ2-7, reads SQTIHQWPATLVQPVGSPLSLECTVEGTSNPNLYWYRQAAGRGLQLLFYSVGIGQISSEVPQNLSASRPQDRQFILSSKKLLLSDSGFYLCAWSVRTEQYFGPGTRLTVT.

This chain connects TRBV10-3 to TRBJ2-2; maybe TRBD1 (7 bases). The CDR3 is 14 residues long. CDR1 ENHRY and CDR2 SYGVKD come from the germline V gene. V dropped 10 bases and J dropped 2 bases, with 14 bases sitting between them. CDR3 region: CATAGQSNTGELFF. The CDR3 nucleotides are TGTGCCACTGCGGGACAGAGCAACACCGGGGAGCTGTTTTTT.

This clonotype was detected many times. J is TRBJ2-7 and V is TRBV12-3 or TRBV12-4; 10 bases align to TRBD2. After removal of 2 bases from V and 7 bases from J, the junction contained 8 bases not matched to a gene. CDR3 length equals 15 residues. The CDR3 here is CASSLILAGAGEQYF. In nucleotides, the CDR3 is TGTGCCAGCAGTTTAATTCTAGCGGGAGCGGGTGAGCAGTACTTC.

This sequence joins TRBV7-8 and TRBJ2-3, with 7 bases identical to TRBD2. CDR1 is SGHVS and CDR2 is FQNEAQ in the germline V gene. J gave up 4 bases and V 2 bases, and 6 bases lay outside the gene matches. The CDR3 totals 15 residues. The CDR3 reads CASSLMAGEADTQYF. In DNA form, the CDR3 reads TGTGCCAGCAGCTTAATGGCGGGAGAGGCAGATACGCAGTATTTT.

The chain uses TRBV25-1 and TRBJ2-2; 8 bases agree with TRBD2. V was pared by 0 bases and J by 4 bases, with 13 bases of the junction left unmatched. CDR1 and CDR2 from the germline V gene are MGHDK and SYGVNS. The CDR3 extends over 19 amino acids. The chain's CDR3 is CASSEYRTNGRACTGELFF. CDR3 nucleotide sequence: TGTGCCAGCAGTGAATATCGGACTAACGGGAGGGCGTGCACCGGGGAGCTGTTTTTT.

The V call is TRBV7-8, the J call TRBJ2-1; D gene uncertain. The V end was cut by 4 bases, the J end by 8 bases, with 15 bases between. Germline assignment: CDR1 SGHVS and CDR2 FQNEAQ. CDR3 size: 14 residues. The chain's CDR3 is CASSSLIGMDEQFF. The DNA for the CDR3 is TGTGCCAGCAGCTCCCTCATAGGGATGGATGAGCAGTTCTTC.

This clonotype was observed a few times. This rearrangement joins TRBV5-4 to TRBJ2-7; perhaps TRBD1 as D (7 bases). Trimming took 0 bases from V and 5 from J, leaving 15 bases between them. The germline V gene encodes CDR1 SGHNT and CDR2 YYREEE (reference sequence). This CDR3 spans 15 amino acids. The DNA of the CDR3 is TGTGCCAGCAGCTTGGTGGGGGGACAGTTGGACGAGCAGTACTTC. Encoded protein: CASSLVGGQLDEQYF. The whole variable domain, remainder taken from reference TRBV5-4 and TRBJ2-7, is ETGVTQSPTHLIKTRGQQVTLRCSSQSGHNTVSWYQQALGQGPQFIFQYYREEENGRGNFPPRFSGLQFPNYSSELNVNALELDDSALYLCASSLVGGQLDEQYFGPGTRLTVT.

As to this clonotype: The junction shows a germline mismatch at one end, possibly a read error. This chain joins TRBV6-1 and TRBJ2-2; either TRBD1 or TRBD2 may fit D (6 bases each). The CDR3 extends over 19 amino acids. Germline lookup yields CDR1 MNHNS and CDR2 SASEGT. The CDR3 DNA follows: TGTGTCAGCAGTGAAACCCTTCCCGGGGGCGCTGCAAACACCGGGGAGCTGTTTTTT. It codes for CVSSETLPGGAANTGELFF.

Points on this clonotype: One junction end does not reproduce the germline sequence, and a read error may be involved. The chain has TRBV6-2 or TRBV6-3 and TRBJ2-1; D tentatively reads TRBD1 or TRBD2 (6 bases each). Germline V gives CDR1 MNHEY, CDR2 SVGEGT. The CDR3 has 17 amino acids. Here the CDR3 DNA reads TGTGCCAGCAGTATCCCAGGGGCGGGGAGGTCCTACAATGAGCAGCTCTTT. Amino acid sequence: CASSIPGAGRSYNEQLF.

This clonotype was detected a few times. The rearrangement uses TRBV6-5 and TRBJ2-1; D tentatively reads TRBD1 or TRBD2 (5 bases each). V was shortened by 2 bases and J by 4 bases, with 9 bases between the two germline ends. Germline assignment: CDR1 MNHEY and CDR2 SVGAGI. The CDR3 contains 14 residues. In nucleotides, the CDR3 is TGTGCCAGCAGTTACGACGGGACGTACAATGAGCAGTTCTTC. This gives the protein CASSYDGTYNEQFF.

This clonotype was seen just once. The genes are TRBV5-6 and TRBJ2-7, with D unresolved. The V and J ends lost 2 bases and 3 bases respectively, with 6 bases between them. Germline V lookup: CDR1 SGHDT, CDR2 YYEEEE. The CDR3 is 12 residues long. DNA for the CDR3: TGTGCCAGCAGCTTCGTAAACTACGAGCAGTACTTC. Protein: CASSFVNYEQYF.

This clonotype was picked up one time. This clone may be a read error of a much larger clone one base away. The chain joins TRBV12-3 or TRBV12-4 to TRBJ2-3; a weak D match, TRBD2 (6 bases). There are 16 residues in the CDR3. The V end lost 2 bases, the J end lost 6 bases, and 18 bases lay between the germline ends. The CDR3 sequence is CASSLLFVGGWDTQYF. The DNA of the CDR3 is TGTGCCAGCAGTTTATTATTTGTGGGAGGCTGGGATACGCAGTATTTT.

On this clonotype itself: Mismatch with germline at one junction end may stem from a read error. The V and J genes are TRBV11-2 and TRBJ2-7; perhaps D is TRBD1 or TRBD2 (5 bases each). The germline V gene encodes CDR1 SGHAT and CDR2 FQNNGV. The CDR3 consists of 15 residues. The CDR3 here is CANSSPGTGTYEQYF. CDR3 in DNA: TGTGCCAACAGCTCTCCTGGGACGGGTACCTACGAGCAATATTTC.